In its sample, the clone carrying this T cell receptor beta chain was seen once. In the authors' workflow: Amplification of reference gene primers provided the estimated nucleated cell counts. Sequenced by immunoSEQ multiplex PCR; TCRdb stores in-frame clones only, minus some. Clonal size and the V and J genes are those of that table, whereas D and trimming came from the DNA. The sample yields 150,000 to 200,000 clones, 88% seen once. This entry is derived from a study of blood T cell repertoires in COVID-19. Enrolled through a virtual design, the participants were between about 18 and 100 years of age and came from roughly 22 US areas. Cohort assignment relied on participant-reported clinical history. Recovered status applied to Cohort 3 donors who had two consecutive negative PCRs. It also applied to those with clearance or with symptom resolution. The clonotype originates from a woman in her forties or fifties who had recovered from COVID-19. Sequenced input: PBMCs or T cells enriched from blood (not recorded which).

CDR3 loop: CASSQAAHFNQPQHF. CDR3 in DNA: TGCGCCAGCAGCCAAGCCGCGCACTTCAATCAGCCCCAGCATTTT. V gene TRBV4-3 combines with J gene TRBJ1-5; D uncertain. The CDR3 has 15 residues. Trimming took 1 base from V and 3 from J, leaving 10 bases between them. Looked up from germline, CDR1 is LGHNA and CDR2 is YSLEER.